The clone carrying this T cell receptor beta chain was seen just once. The antigen is unknown. The V segment lost 0 bases and the J segment 7 bases; nucleotides outside the gene matches: 12. CDR1 and CDR2 (germline): SGDLS, YYNGEE. CDR3 length equals 17 residues. Method: immunoSEQ multiplex PCR; TCRdb's copy keeps in-frame clones and lacks some. The table has 150,000 or so clones, over 80% seen once. These data come from a study of cytomegalovirus exposure and HLA in healthy donors. Study observations and caveats: Many donors carried some public TCRs, although rarity characterized most TCR sequences. Among TCR beta chains, those listed as cytomegalovirus-associated numbered around 180. In the roughly 130 validation repertoires, a later analysis found that first-cohort TCR clusters tended to co-occur.

This rearrangement joins TRBV9 to TRBJ2-3; 9 nucleotides line up with TRBD2. Sequences were obtained from PBMCs. The sequence was collected from a young man in good health and CMV-seropositive. CDR3 sequence reads: CASSVGLAGITLHTQYF. The DNA of the CDR3 is TGTGCCAGCAGCGTAGGCCTAGCGGGGATCACATTACATACGCAGTATTTT. Full variable domain (missing parts from reference TRBV9 and TRBJ2-3): DSGVTQTPKHLITATGQRVTLRCSPRSGDLSVYWYQQSLDQGLQFLIQYYNGEERAKGNILERFSAQQFPDLHSELNLSSLELGDSALYFCASSVGLAGITLHTQYFGPGTRLTVL.